Shown below are 31 T cell receptor beta chains from a single sample sequenced in a study of cytomegalovirus exposure and HLA in healthy donors. PCR amplification relied on 60 Vbeta primers (plus 13 Jbeta primers). Repertoires were generated with immunoSEQ multiplex PCR, while TCRdb's copy carries only in-frame clones and drops some. Counted here are some 170,000 clones, around 81% occurring once; the ten biggest clones make up roughly 4.9%. Sequencing was done on a sample of PBMCs. Receptors originate from a woman younger than 30 in good health and CMV-seropositive.

V and J are TRBV4-3 and TRBJ1-5, with a possible D match to TRBD1 (5 bases). Deletions cut 3 bases from V and 1 base from J, with 13 bases between. The CDR3 sequence is 16 residues long. CDR1 is LGHNA, CDR2 YSLEER, per germline. CDR3 amino acids: CASSHQWGESNQPQHF. DNA of the CDR3: TGCGCCAGCAGCCACCAGTGGGGGGAAAGCAATCAGCCCCAGCATTTT.

The chain joins TRBV7-9 to TRBJ2-3; a possible D gene is TRBD2 (5 bases). This CDR3 contains 14 residues. In germline, CDR1 is SEHNR, CDR2 FQNEAQ (reference sequence). Trimming cost V 5 bases and J 7 bases, with 16 bases left between them. CDR3: CASSGLAARNTQYF. The DNA for the CDR3 is TGTGCCAGCAGCGGACTTGCAGCACGCAATACGCAGTATTTT.

The chain carries TRBV5-1 and TRBJ2-7; maybe TRBD2 (7 bases). Deletions cut 0 bases from V and 5 bases from J, with 18 bases between. The CDR3 has 16 amino acids. Germline CDR1 and CDR2: SGHRS and YFSETQ. CDR3: CASSLAGGRSVHEQYF. As DNA, the CDR3 is TGCGCCAGCAGCTTGGCCGGGGGGCGATCGGTCCACGAGCAGTACTTC.

The J gene is TRBJ1-2, the V gene TRBV9; tentatively, D is TRBD1 (6 bases). The CDR3 runs 15 residues. Germline V gene data show CDR1 as SGDLS and CDR2 as YYNGEE. Trimming removed 4 bases from V and 4 bases from J, with 17 bases in between. The CDR3 sequence: CASSPYSGQSYGYTF. Here the CDR3 DNA reads TGTGCCAGCAGCCCGTATTCGGGACAATCCTATGGCTACACCTTC.

This chain joins TRBV5-8 and TRBJ1-4, with 7 bases matching TRBD1. J gave up 3 bases and V 4 bases, and 3 bases lay outside the gene matches. The germline CDR1 and CDR2 sequences are SGHTS and YDEGEE. This CDR3 has 14 amino acids. The CDR3 DNA sequence: TGTGCCAGCAGCCACGACAGGGCTAATGAAAAACTGTTTTTT. It yields the protein CASSHDRANEKLFF.

The chain carries TRBV15 and TRBJ2-5; TRBD2 agrees at 11 bases. The CDR3 runs 17 residues. CDR1 and CDR2 (germline): LNHNV, YYDKDF (reference sequence). V gave up 1 base and J gave up 2 bases; unmatched junction bases: 6. CDR3 amino acids: CATSRGPSGGPQETQYF. CDR3 nucleotides: TGTGCCACCAGCAGAGGACCTAGCGGGGGGCCTCAAGAGACCCAGTACTTC.

This clone was seen a single time. V is TRBV7-9 and J is TRBJ1-6; possible D gene TRBD1, 6 bases. V was clipped by 2 bases and J by 9 bases, with 17 bases between them. Germline V CDR1 and CDR2: SEHNR, FQNEAQ (reference sequence). This CDR3 is 16 amino acids long. Written as DNA, the CDR3 is TGTGCCAGCAGCTTAACGGCCGGGCAGGGGAGTTCACCCCTCCACTTT. Translating it yields CASSLTAGQGSSPLHF.

The chain recombines TRBV5-1 with TRBJ1-1, with 7 nucleotides matching TRBD1. Germline V lookup: CDR1 SGHRS, CDR2 YFSETQ. This CDR3 is 13 amino acids long. Trimming took 2 bases from V and 7 from J; bases not matched to a gene: 5. The CDR3 region is CASSLGTANEAFF. The CDR3 DNA reads as TGCGCCAGCAGCTTAGGGACAGCAAATGAAGCTTTCTTT. Using reference TRBV5-1 and TRBJ1-1 for the parts outside the CDR3, the full variable domain is KAGVTQTPRYLIKTRGQQVTLSCSPISGHRSVSWYQQTPGQGLQFLFEYFSETQRNKGNFPGRFSGRQFSNSRSEMNVSTLELGDSALYLCASSLGTANEAFFGQGTRLTVV.

This sequence joins TRBV7-9 and TRBJ1-1, with D possibly TRBD1 on 6 matching bases. Trimming cost V 5 bases and J 1 base, with 23 bases left between them. The CDR3 has 18 residues. CDR1 and CDR2 (germline): SEHNR, FQNEAQ (reference sequence). The DNA for the CDR3 is TGTGCCAGCAGCCCGACCGTGGGTAACAGGGCCGAGAACACTGAAGCTTTCTTT. It specifies CASSPTVGNRAENTEAFF.

V usage is TRBV28 and J usage is TRBJ2-5, with D possibly matching TRBD2 (5 bases). Trimming pared 3 bases from V and 1 base from J, leaving 15 bases between. Germline CDR1 MDHEN, CDR2 SYDVKM. The CDR3 runs 16 residues. Here the CDR3 DNA reads TGTGCCAGCAGTTTCCAGGCCCCCGAGGGCCAAGAGACCCAGTACTTC. This encodes CASSFQAPEGQETQYF.

This clone came up a few times. The chain joins TRBV29-1 to TRBJ1-2; TRBD1 aligns across 7 bases. The CDR3 covers 13 residues. V lost 6 bases to trimming and J lost 0 bases; unmatched junction nucleotides: 4. Germline-derived CDR1 and CDR2 are SQVTM and ANQGSEA. The CDR3 spells CSVRQGPNYGYTF. CDR3 coding DNA: TGCAGCGTCAGACAGGGCCCTAACTATGGCTACACCTTC. Drawing the rest from reference TRBV29-1 and TRBJ1-2, the complete variable domain is SAVISQKPSRDICQRGTSLTIQCQVDSQVTMMFWYRQQPGQSLTLIATANQGSEATYESGFVIDKFPISRPNLTFSTLTVSNMSPEDSSIYLCSVRQGPNYGYTFGSGTRLTVV.

The chain carries TRBV19 and TRBJ1-2, with D perhaps TRBD1 (5 bases). The V end lost 7 bases, the J end lost 3 bases, and 27 bases lay between the germline ends. The CDR3 extends over 18 amino acids. The germline gives CDR1 LNHDA, CDR2 SQIVND (reference sequence). This CDR3 is CASTAPIAGRVRDYGYTF. The CDR3 DNA reads as TGTGCCAGTACCGCCCCCATAGCGGGCAGGGTGAGGGACTATGGCTACACCTTC.

The rearrangement uses TRBV7-8 and TRBJ1-2; 12 bases fit TRBD1. CDR3 length equals 13 residues. CDR1 and CDR2 from the germline V gene are SGHVS and FQNEAQ. V was clipped by 4 bases and J by 12 bases; unmatched bases: 6. In nucleotides, the CDR3 is TGTGCCAGCAGCTCTTCGGGACAGGGGGCACACACCTTC. The encoded protein is CASSSSGQGAHTF.

This chain joins TRBV11-2 and TRBJ2-7; 9 bases line up with TRBD1. Germline V gene data show CDR1 as SGHAT and CDR2 as FQNNGV. V was clipped by 4 bases and J by 6 bases; unmatched bases: 7. The length of the CDR3 is 14 residues. CDR3 sequence (DNA): TGTGCCAGCAGCTCACTACAGGGGGCGGGCGAGCAGTACTTC. This encodes CASSSLQGAGEQYF.

A remark on this clone: The sample has other DNA sequences that encode this CDR3 too. The chain links TRBV6-1 to TRBJ2-3; 9 bases are a match to TRBD1. CDR3 length: 14 amino acids. V was pared by 1 base and J by 4 bases, with 0 bases of the junction left unmatched. Germline loops: CDR1 MNHNS, CDR2 SASEGT. CDR3 in amino acids: CASSEGQGADTQYF. Written as DNA, the CDR3 is TGTGCCAGCAGTGAAGGACAGGGGGCAGATACGCAGTATTTT.

V gene TRBV29-1 combines with J gene TRBJ1-2; 8 nucleotides match TRBD1. J was trimmed by 1 base and V by 6 bases; bases with no gene match: 13. Germline V gene sequence: CDR1 SQVTM, CDR2 ANQGSEA. This CDR3 is built from 16 residues. The CDR3 region is CSVSPGGASGNYGYTF. As DNA, the CDR3 is TGCAGCGTCTCCCCAGGGGGCGCAAGTGGTAACTATGGCTACACCTTC.

This rearrangement joins TRBV5-8 to TRBJ1-2, with TRBD1 matching 10 bases. The CDR3 is 17 amino acids. CDR1 is SGHTS, CDR2 YDEGEE, per germline. Trimming removed 1 base from V and 8 bases from J; junction bases left unmatched: 14. The CDR3 sequence is CASSLRVLGQGMRGYTF. Written as DNA, the CDR3 is TGTGCCAGCAGCTTGCGAGTTTTGGGACAGGGGATGAGGGGCTACACCTTC.

This clone was counted a few times. CDR3 bases: TGTGCCAGCAGCTCGCCATTAGCGGGGGCCACCGGGGAGCTGTTTTTT. Translated, it gives CASSSPLAGATGELFF. The V call is TRBV7-6, the J call TRBJ2-2, with 9 bases that match TRBD2. Looked up from germline, CDR1 is SGHVS and CDR2 is FNYEAQ. The CDR3 is made up of 16 amino acids. V gave up 4 bases and J gave up 4 bases; unmatched junction bases: 7.

The genes are TRBV11-3 and TRBJ2-1, with D tentatively TRBD1 (6 bases). Germline V gene lookup returns CDR1 SGHNT and CDR2 YENEEA. This CDR3 has 11 amino acids. The ends were cut back, 4 bases at V and 14 bases at J, with 12 bases in the middle. CDR3 protein: CASSSRDTEFF. The CDR3 DNA is TGTGCCAGCAGCTCCCGGGACACGGAGTTCTTC.

The chain employs TRBV7-2 and TRBJ1-2, with D unresolved. Trimming pared 5 bases from V and 13 bases from J, leaving 20 bases between. Germline CDR1 and CDR2: SGHTA and FQGNSA. The CDR3 extends over 13 amino acids. CDR3 DNA: TGTGCCAGCAGCCTACCCCGGGGAGTCGCGAGCACCTTC. Translated, it gives CASSLPRGVASTF.

The count of this clone is one. The gene calls are TRBV5-6 and TRBJ2-2; the match to TRBD2 covers 9 bases. Germline V gene sequence: CDR1 SGHDT, CDR2 YYEEEE. With 4 bases clipped from V and 0 bases from J, the junction kept 13 bases outside the gene matches. The CDR3 covers 19 residues. CDR3 DNA: TGTGCCAGCAGCCGAGGTAGTCTAGCGGGGACCTCGAACACCGGGGAGCTGTTTTTT. Translation gives CASSRGSLAGTSNTGELFF.

The chain recombines TRBV30 with TRBJ2-3, with 7 nucleotides matching TRBD2. Germline values: CDR1 GTSNPN, CDR2 SVGIG (reference sequence). This CDR3 is built from 13 residues. CDR3 DNA: TGTGGTGGGGCTAGCGGTTTCAGGGATACGCAGTATTTT. Translation gives CGGASGFRDTQYF.

This clone was recorded once. The chain uses TRBV4-1 and TRBJ1-4; D remains ambiguous. This CDR3 spans 16 amino acids. The ends were cut back, 4 bases at V and 8 bases at J, with 20 bases in the middle. CDR1 MGHRA and CDR2 YSYEKL come from the germline V gene. The CDR3 is CASSRLGVIKSEKLFF. CDR3 nucleotides: TGCGCCAGCAGCCGTCTCGGGGTAATCAAAAGCGAAAAACTGTTTTTT.

The chain uses TRBV30 and TRBJ1-1; no firm D call. The ends were cut back, 1 base at V and 4 bases at J, with 10 bases in the middle. The V gene's germline CDR1 is GTSNPN and CDR2 SVGIG (reference sequence). The CDR3 contains 13 residues. The CDR3 nucleotides are TGTGCCTGGAGTGGGGGAGTGAGCACTGAAGCTTTCTTT. This gives the protein CAWSGGVSTEAFF.

This clone was observed a few times. The chain links TRBV28 to TRBJ1-5, with 9 nucleotides matching TRBD1. CDR1 and CDR2 from the germline V gene are MDHEN and SYDVKM. V lost 5 bases and J lost 1; bases outside the gene matches: 9. The CDR3 consists of 17 residues. CDR3 in amino acids: CASSNKPGQGSNQPQHF. Here the CDR3 DNA reads TGTGCCAGCAGTAACAAACCGGGACAGGGAAGCAATCAGCCCCAGCATTTT.

The chain has TRBV7-3 and TRBJ2-1, with a weak D call TRBD1 (6 bases). This CDR3 has 15 residues. Trimming took off 1 base at V and 3 bases at J, with 10 bases between the two ends. Germline V lookup: CDR1 SGHTA, CDR2 FQGTGA. CDR3 bases: TGTGCCAGCAGCTTAATACAGGGTATCTACAATGAGCAGTTCTTC. Translated: CASSLIQGIYNEQFF. The full variable domain, in which reference TRBV7-3 and TRBJ2-1 provide the parts outside the CDR3, is GAGVSQTPSNKVTEKGKYVELRCDPISGHTALYWYRQSLGQGPEFLIYFQGTGAADDSGLPNDRFFAVRPEGSVSTLKIQRTERGDSAVYLCASSLIQGIYNEQFFGPGTRLTVL.

This chain's CDR3 is CASSKGLLNTGELFF. DNA of the CDR3: TGTGCCAGCAGTAAGGGGCTTTTAAACACCGGGGAGCTGTTTTTT. The chain employs TRBV2 and TRBJ2-2, with D possibly matching TRBD1 (5 bases). Germline V gene sequence: CDR1 SNHLY, CDR2 FYNNEI. This CDR3 has 15 amino acids. V lost 5 bases and J 2 bases, leaving 12 bases between the germline ends.

This chain links TRBV5-6 with TRBJ2-5; TRBD2 matches at 12 bases. CDR1 and CDR2 (germline): SGHDT, YYEEEE. The CDR3 loop spans 16 amino acids. The V segment lost 4 bases and the J segment 4 bases; nucleotides outside the gene matches: 8. The DNA for the CDR3 is TGTGCCAGCAGCCGAGGACTAGCGGGGTTCCGAGAGACCCAGTACTTC. Translating it yields CASSRGLAGFRETQYF.

The CDR3 nucleotides read TGTGCCAGCAGTTCATTGACAGGGGCTGAAGCTTTCTTT. Its protein product is CASSSLTGAEAFF. The chain couples TRBV6-6 to TRBJ1-1; TRBD1 matches 8 bases. This CDR3 has 13 amino acids. Germline CDR1 and CDR2: MNHNY and SVGAGI (reference sequence). V was clipped by 4 bases and J by 6 bases; unmatched bases: 4.

The V and J genes are TRBV5-1 and TRBJ2-5; TRBD2 matches 7 bases. The CDR3 has 15 residues. J gave up 2 bases and V 1 base, and 5 bases lay outside the gene matches. Germline V lookup: CDR1 SGHRS, CDR2 YFSETQ. In DNA, the CDR3 is TGCGCCAGCAGCTTGTTCGGGCGGGGGCAAGAGACCCAGTACTTC. Residues: CASSLFGRGQETQYF.

The CDR3 coding sequence is TGCGCCAGCAGCCAAGGGATGGGGACTATTGGAGAGACCCAGTACTTC. It is translated as CASSQGMGTIGETQYF. The rearrangement links TRBV4-3 to TRBJ2-5; 7 nucleotides align to TRBD2. V was pared by 1 base and J by 4 bases, with 9 bases of the junction left unmatched. CDR1 and CDR2 from the germline V gene are LGHNA and YSLEER. CDR3 size: 16 residues.